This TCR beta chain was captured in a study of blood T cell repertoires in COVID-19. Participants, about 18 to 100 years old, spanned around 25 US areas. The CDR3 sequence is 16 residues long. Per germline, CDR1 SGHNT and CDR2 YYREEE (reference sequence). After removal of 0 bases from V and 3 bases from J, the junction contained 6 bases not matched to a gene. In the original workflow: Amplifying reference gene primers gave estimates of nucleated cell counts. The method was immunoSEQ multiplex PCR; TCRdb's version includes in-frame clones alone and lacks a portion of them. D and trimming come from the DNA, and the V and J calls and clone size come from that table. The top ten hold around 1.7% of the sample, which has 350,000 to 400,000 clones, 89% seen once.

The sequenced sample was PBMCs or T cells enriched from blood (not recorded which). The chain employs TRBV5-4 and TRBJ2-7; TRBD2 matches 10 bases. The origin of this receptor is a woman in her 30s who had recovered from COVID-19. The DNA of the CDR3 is TGTGCCAGCAGCTTGGCTCAGGGACTAGCGTTCTACGAGCAGTACTTC. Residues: CASSLAQGLAFYEQYF.